One and the same sample provided the 8 T cell receptor beta chains below, sequenced in a study of breast tumors, draining lymph nodes, adjacent tissues. The lymph nodes were axillary draining lymph nodes from breast cancer patients. In TCRdb, the multiplex PCR reads were re-called with MiXCR into one record per CDR3 protein. The sample holds approximately 170,000 distinct CDR3 sequences, approximately 33% seen once. Sequences were obtained from axillary lymph node tissue. The source of these receptors is a female donor with breast cancer. Some clones in this sample may be carry-over from other donors' samples.

The J gene is TRBJ1-2, the V gene TRBV10-3, with TRBD1 identical over 9 bases. V trimming: 3 bases; J trimming: 6 bases; junction bases outside the gene matches: 8. The germline gives CDR1 ENHRY, CDR2 SYGVKD. This CDR3 contains 15 residues. The CDR3 coding sequence is TGTGCCATCAGTGATCGGGGACAGGGAATGGATGGCTACACCTTC. It is translated as CAISDRGQGMDGYTF.

Worth noting for this clonotype: One base away lies a much larger clone, so this may be a sequencing read error. V and J are TRBV5-5 and TRBJ2-5; the D gene is possibly TRBD1 (6 bases). Germline V gene data show CDR1 as SGHKS and CDR2 as YYEKEE (reference sequence). V was trimmed by 0 bases and J by 5 bases, leaving 11 bases between them. There are 14 residues in the CDR3. In nucleotides, the CDR3 is TGTGCCAGCAGCTTGGGACAGGCGTGGGAGACCCAGTACTTC. Translating it yields CASSLGQAWETQYF.

As regards this clonotype: Germline and junction disagree at one end, which may indicate a read error. CDR3 sequence reads: CASSPRPQRGLTGQLFF. The CDR3 region has the DNA TGTGCCAGCAGCCCACGTCCCCAGCGGGGGCTAACCGGGCAGCTGTTTTTT. The chain joins TRBV7-6 to TRBJ2-2; TRBD2 matches at 8 bases. The CDR3 has 17 residues. Germline-derived CDR1 and CDR2 are SGHVS and FNYEAQ.

As regards this clonotype: One junction end does not reproduce the germline sequence, and a read error may be involved. The chain employs TRBV10-3 and TRBJ1-2; 9 bases match TRBD1. CDR1 and CDR2 from the germline V gene are ENHRY and SYGVKD. There are 15 residues in the CDR3. This chain's CDR3 is CAINPGTGRNCGHTF. DNA of the CDR3: TGTGCCATCAACCCCGGGACAGGGCGTAACTGTGGCCACACCTTC.

In this sample, this clonotype turned up once. One end of the junction fails to match germline, which may point to a read error. The chain links TRBV2 to TRBJ2-6; TRBD1 might be the D (6 bases). Germline V gives CDR1 SNHLY, CDR2 FYNNEI. CDR3 length: 12 amino acids. CDR3 sequence (DNA): TGTGCCAGCAGTGCAGGGGACAACGTCCTGACTTTC. The encoded protein is CASSAGDNVLTF. Complete variable domain (other parts from reference TRBV2 and TRBJ2-6): EPEVTQTPSHQVTQMGQEVILRCVPISNHLYFYWYRQILGQKVEFLVSFYNNEISEKSEIFDDQFSVERPDGSNFTLKIRSTKLEDSAMYFCASSAGDNVLTFGAGSRLTVL.

This clonotype was picked up many times. V is TRBV12-3 or TRBV12-4 and J is TRBJ2-1; D perhaps matches TRBD1 (6 bases). This CDR3 region has 15 residues. V was clipped by 6 bases and J by 10 bases, with 22 bases between them. Here the CDR3 reads CASSSPPQGSREQFF. The CDR3 nucleotides are TGTGCCAGCAGCTCGCCCCCGCAGGGGTCTCGGGAGCAGTTCTTC.

The gene calls are TRBV2 and TRBJ1-1, with TRBD1 matching 7 bases. V gave up 4 bases and J gave up 5 bases; unmatched junction bases: 10. The germline gives CDR1 SNHLY, CDR2 FYNNEI. There are 15 residues in the CDR3. CDR3 sequence: CASSGQGGYRTEAFF. The CDR3 nucleotides read TGTGCCAGCAGTGGACAGGGAGGATATAGAACTGAAGCTTTCTTT.

The V and J genes are TRBV2 and TRBJ2-6; D is unclear. CDR3 length: 16 residues. The germline V gene encodes CDR1 SNHLY and CDR2 FYNNEI. V was cut by 3 bases and J by 0 bases, with 9 bases left in between. CDR3 sequence: CASSETSLSGANVLTF. DNA for the CDR3: TGTGCCAGCAGTGAGACTTCTCTCTCTGGGGCCAACGTCCTGACTTTC.